A selection of T cell receptor beta chains follows, all from one sample in a study of blood T cell repertoires in COVID-19. Clones were read by immunoSEQ multiplex PCR, and TCRdb kept only the in-frame ones, dropping some. The sample lists roughly 350,000 clones, 80% to 95% occurring once. Sequenced sample: PBMCs or T cells enriched from blood (not recorded which). The source is a woman in her thirties who had recovered from COVID-19. CDR3s include the opening cysteine and the closing phenylalanine or tryptophan. A D gene is named only where the DNA matches it firmly. A clone size is listed for some rows: how often the clone was seen (once, few, many), or a class if it is expanded.

abundance | j_gene | v_gene | d_gene | CDR3nt | CDR3aa
few | TRBJ2-1 | TRBV19 | . | TGTGCCAGTAAACCTCGAGCGGACTCCTACAATGAGCAGTTCTTC | CASKPRADSYNEQFF
. | TRBJ1-6 | TRBV5-1 | TRBD1 | TGCGCCAGCAGCCGGACAGGCCACCTAAATTCACCCCTCCACTTT | CASSRTGHLNSPLHF
. | TRBJ2-2 | TRBV9 | . | TGTGCCAGCAGCGTAGGTTCACGGGGTTCGAACACCGGGGAGCTGTTTTTT | CASSVGSRGSNTGELFF
. | TRBJ1-5 | TRBV4-1 | . | TGCGCCAGCAGCCCAGCTCAGATGCCGGGGCCCCAGCATTTT | CASSPAQMPGPQHF
. | TRBJ1-3 | TRBV5-8 | TRBD1 | TGTGCCAGCAGCTGGGGACAGTCCTCCGGAAACACCATATATTTT | CASSWGQSSGNTIYF
once | TRBJ1-1 | TRBV5-1 | TRBD1 | TGCGCCAGCAGCCTCCGACAGGGTGGTACTGAAGCTTTCTTT | CASSLRQGGTEAFF
. | TRBJ2-1 | TRBV19 | TRBD2 | TGTGCCAGTAGTATGACCCTAGCGGGGGGCCGCGAGCAGTTCTTC | CASSMTLAGGREQFF
. | TRBJ1-1 | TRBV5-1 | . | TGCGCCAGCAGCCCCGGTTGGGGGCCCTCCCAAAACACTGAAGCTTTCTTT | CASSPGWGPSQNTEAFF
. | TRBJ2-3 | TRBV7-2 | . | TGTGCCAGCAGCTTAGTGGGTGGGGCCAGCACAGATACGCAGTATTTT | CASSLVGGASTDTQYF
. | TRBJ2-3 | TRBV7-2 | . | TGTGCCAGCAGACTTGGGCAGGGGTTCACAGATACGCAGTATTTT | CASRLGQGFTDTQYF
. | TRBJ1-6 | TRBV7-8 | . | TGTGCCAGCAGCTATGACAGGAGCTCCTATAATTCACCCCTCCACTTT | CASSYDRSSYNSPLHF
. | TRBJ1-1 | TRBV7-8 | TRBD1 | TGTGCCAGCAGCTTACCAGGACAGGGGGAGAACACTGAAGCTTTCTTT | CASSLPGQGENTEAFF
. | TRBJ2-7 | TRBV19 | TRBD1 | TGTGCCAGCCGAGGACAGGGTAAGCCCTACGAGCAGTACTTC | CASRGQGKPYEQYF
. | TRBJ2-1 | TRBV7-2 | TRBD1 | TGTGCCAGCAGCTTGGACAGGCCAACCTACAATGAGCAGTTCTTC | CASSLDRPTYNEQFF
. | TRBJ2-7 | TRBV11-1 | TRBD1 | TGTGCCAGCAGCCCCCGGACAGGGCCCTACGAGCAGTACTTC | CASSPRTGPYEQYF
. | TRBJ2-7 | TRBV2 | TRBD2 | TGTGCCAGCAGTGAAGGGAGCGGGGCCCTCCCCTACGAGCAGTACTTC | CASSEGSGALPYEQYF
few | TRBJ1-2 | TRBV6-5 | TRBD1 | TGTGCCAGCAGGAGGGGGACAGAAGCTAACTATGGCTACACCTTC | CASRRGTEANYGYTF
. | TRBJ1-1 | TRBV6-2/TRBV6-3 | TRBD1 | TGTGCCAGCAGTCTGGGACAGCACCGGACTGAAGCTTTCTTT | CASSLGQHRTEAFF
. | TRBJ2-1 | TRBV7-2 | TRBD2 | TGTGCCAGCAGCTTAGTTGGGACTAGCGGGCCTTACAATGAGCAGTTCTTC | CASSLVGTSGPYNEQFF
. | TRBJ2-3 | TRBV10-3 | TRBD2 | TGTGCCATCAGTGGGACTAGCGGCCGCACAGATACGCAGTATTTT | CAISGTSGRTDTQYF
. | TRBJ1-1 | TRBV7-2 | . | TGTGCCAGCAGCTTAGCCCAGGGGACTGAAGCTTTCTTT | CASSLAQGTEAFF
once | TRBJ1-5 | TRBV10-2 | . | TGCGCCAGCAGTGAGTCGATTTACAGGGTCCAGCCCCAGCATTTT | CASSESIYRVQPQHF
. | TRBJ1-2 | TRBV28 | . | TGTGCCAGCAGCCCTGACCTCCTCGGGGGCTACACCTTC | CASSPDLLGGYTF
once | TRBJ2-2 | TRBV19 | . | TGTGCCAGTAGTATGTCTGCGGGGGCCAACACCGGGGAGCTGTTTTTT | CASSMSAGANTGELFF
. | TRBJ2-7 | TRBV19 | . | TGTGCCAGCAGACTAGCAGGGGCCTACGAGCAGTACTTC | CASRLAGAYEQYF
. | TRBJ1-5 | TRBV28 | . | TGTGCCAGCAGTCACGACAGTTTCAATCAGCCCCAGCATTTT | CASSHDSFNQPQHF
. | TRBJ2-7 | TRBV29-1 | . | TGCAGCGTCGAGCAGGGGGGAGGCTACGAGCAGTACTTC | CSVEQGGGYEQYF
. | TRBJ1-4 | TRBV30 | . | TGTGCCTGGAGTGTACCAGGAACAGCATCTAATGAAAAACTGTTTTTT | CAWSVPGTASNEKLFF
once | TRBJ1-1 | TRBV7-6 | TRBD1 | TGTGCCAGCAGCCGGGACAGCTACACTGAAGCTTTCTTT | CASSRDSYTEAFF
. | TRBJ1-5 | TRBV10-3 | TRBD1 | TGTGCCACCCGGGACAGGGGGAATCAGCCCCAGCATTTT | CATRDRGNQPQHF
. | TRBJ1-2 | TRBV28 | TRBD1 | TGTGCCAGCTATCGACAGGGTGGGGGCGGCTACACCTTC | CASYRQGGGGYTF
. | TRBJ2-3 | TRBV10-3 | . | TGTGCCATCAGTGAAGCGGTAGCGGGCACAGATACGCAGTATTTT | CAISEAVAGTDTQYF
. | TRBJ2-7 | TRBV6-2/TRBV6-3 | . | TGTGCCAGCAGTCACAGGGTTTTCTACGAGCAGTACTTC | CASSHRVFYEQYF
. | TRBJ2-5 | TRBV28 | TRBD2 | TGTGCCAGCAGTCCCTACGCGGGGGGGCCGGAGACCCAGTACTTC | CASSPYAGGPETQYF
few | TRBJ2-2 | TRBV4-1 | . | TGCGCCAGCAGCCAAATGACAGGCACCGGGGAGCTGTTTTTT | CASSQMTGTGELFF
. | TRBJ1-4 | TRBV28 | TRBD1 | TGTGCCAGCAGTCTCCTCGACAGGGTAGGAGCAACTAATGAAAAACTGTTTTTT | CASSLLDRVGATNEKLFF
. | TRBJ2-7 | TRBV30 | TRBD2 | TGTGCCTGGAGTGTACAGCGTACTAGCGGGGGGGCCGGATACGAGCAGTACTTC | CAWSVQRTSGGAGYEQYF
. | TRBJ2-3 | TRBV27 | TRBD1 | TGTGCCAGCAGTCCTGCCGGGACAGGGCGAACAGATACGCAGTATTTT | CASSPAGTGRTDTQYF
. | TRBJ2-7 | TRBV6-5 | . | TGTGCCAGCAGTTACCGACAGGGAGGCCCCTACGAGCAGTACTTC | CASSYRQGGPYEQYF